Reported below is one T cell receptor (beta chain). Assay used: immunoSEQ multiplex PCR; TCRdb lists only in-frame clones, some missing. This table has approximately 89,000 clones, more than 75% appearing once. The sample is drawn from a study of control samples from healthy donors and cancer patients. The receptor comes from a woman between 40 and 50 years old in good health. Sequencing was done on a sample of blood.

The CDR3 DNA follows: TGTGCCAGCAGCTTAGGAGGGGTCAGGTCACCCCTCCACTTT. Translated: CASSLGGVRSPLHF. The chain carries TRBV7-2 and TRBJ1-6, with a tentative D call TRBD1 (5 bases). Looked up from germline, CDR1 is SGHTA and CDR2 is FQGNSA. CDR3 size: 14 residues. Between the trimmed V and J ends, which lost 1 base and 10 bases, there was a span of 11 bases.